The rows below give T cell receptor beta chains drawn from one sample of a study of human T cells and chemical hapten exposure. Using its own MiXCR run on the RACE reads, TCRdb lists one record per CDR3 protein. The sample has tens of thousands of distinct CDR3 sequences; more than 9.5% are singletons. The sequences come from whole blood, collected in connection with sensitization to the hapten diphenylcyclopropenone (DPC). Receptor source: a woman in her thirties or forties with alopecia areata. Some clones in this sample may be carry-over from other donors' samples. The CDR3 runs from the conserved cysteine through the conserved F or W. Each record gives: J gene, D gene, V gene, CDR3 protein. D genes are given only for firm matches.

j_gene: TRBJ2-2
d_gene: .
v_gene: TRBV5-5
CDR3aa: CASSSDSRNTGELFF

j_gene: TRBJ2-7
d_gene: TRBD2
v_gene: TRBV2
CDR3aa: CASSEESGGVLSYEQYF

j_gene: TRBJ2-2
d_gene: TRBD2
v_gene: TRBV7-9
CDR3aa: CASSFLAGANTGELFF

j_gene: TRBJ2-7
d_gene: .
v_gene: TRBV18
CDR3aa: CASSLTDYEQYF

j_gene: TRBJ2-1
d_gene: TRBD2
v_gene: TRBV9
CDR3aa: CASSVRDYFVNEQFF

j_gene: TRBJ1-1
d_gene: .
v_gene: TRBV9
CDR3aa: CASSVVNTPAEAFF

j_gene: TRBJ1-2
d_gene: TRBD1
v_gene: TRBV12-3/TRBV12-4
CDR3aa: CASSGTVYGYTF

j_gene: TRBJ2-7
d_gene: TRBD2
v_gene: TRBV28
CDR3aa: CASSSRFLAGRDEQYF

j_gene: TRBJ1-3
d_gene: TRBD1
v_gene: TRBV4-3
CDR3aa: CASSRTGVGNTIYF

j_gene: TRBJ1-2
d_gene: .
v_gene: TRBV4-1
CDR3aa: CASSQGHWVTNYGYTF

j_gene: TRBJ2-3
d_gene: TRBD2
v_gene: TRBV19
CDR3aa: CASSPRDYSTDTQYF

j_gene: TRBJ2-3
d_gene: .
v_gene: TRBV6-4
CDR3aa: CASRPGPSTDTQYF

j_gene: TRBJ1-5
d_gene: TRBD1
v_gene: TRBV28
CDR3aa: CASSFSFRQGRGDNSNQPQHF

j_gene: TRBJ1-5
d_gene: .
v_gene: TRBV6-2/TRBV6-3
CDR3aa: CASRSWGGFSDYSNQPQHF

j_gene: TRBJ1-1
d_gene: TRBD1
v_gene: TRBV20-1
CDR3aa: CSARHSGRQGPNTEAFF

j_gene: TRBJ1-4
d_gene: .
v_gene: TRBV4-2
CDR3aa: CASSQDGTANEKLFF

j_gene: TRBJ1-1
d_gene: .
v_gene: TRBV5-6
CDR3aa: CASSYLLSGGTEAFF

j_gene: TRBJ2-5
d_gene: .
v_gene: TRBV7-6
CDR3aa: CASSHQETQYF

j_gene: TRBJ2-3
d_gene: TRBD1
v_gene: TRBV18
CDR3aa: CASSLPGQLTDTQYF

j_gene: TRBJ2-5
d_gene: .
v_gene: TRBV7-2
CDR3aa: CASSLIGGVETQYF

j_gene: TRBJ1-2
d_gene: .
v_gene: TRBV11-2
CDR3aa: CASSLDRGPLNLF

j_gene: TRBJ2-2
d_gene: .
v_gene: TRBV11-2
CDR3aa: CASSLAPSGELFF

j_gene: TRBJ2-4
d_gene: TRBD2
v_gene: TRBV29-1
CDR3aa: CSAAGGAKNIQYF

j_gene: TRBJ2-1
d_gene: .
v_gene: TRBV12-3/TRBV12-4
CDR3aa: CASSRLSANEQFF

j_gene: TRBJ1-1
d_gene: .
v_gene: TRBV9
CDR3aa: CASSVVTVQNTEAFF

j_gene: TRBJ2-5
d_gene: .
v_gene: TRBV19
CDR3aa: CASSGSVQETQYF

j_gene: TRBJ1-5
d_gene: .
v_gene: TRBV12-3/TRBV12-4
CDR3aa: CASSLPGQPQHF

j_gene: TRBJ2-2
d_gene: .
v_gene: TRBV20-1
CDR3aa: CSARVSGNTGELFF

j_gene: TRBJ1-2
d_gene: .
v_gene: TRBV9
CDR3aa: CASSVEEYGYTF

j_gene: TRBJ2-7
d_gene: .
v_gene: TRBV29-1
CDR3aa: CSVDATGSYEQYF

j_gene: TRBJ2-7
d_gene: .
v_gene: TRBV13
CDR3aa: CASSPPRTSFTLEQYF

j_gene: TRBJ1-1
d_gene: .
v_gene: TRBV5-1
CDR3aa: CASSRSQTAGNTEAFF

j_gene: TRBJ2-2
d_gene: .
v_gene: TRBV4-2
CDR3aa: CASSYGSGELFF

j_gene: TRBJ2-1
d_gene: TRBD2
v_gene: TRBV20-1
CDR3aa: CSASPGLAGGTNEQFF

j_gene: TRBJ2-2
d_gene: TRBD1
v_gene: TRBV5-1
CDR3aa: CASSLRGQGPRPGELFF

j_gene: TRBJ1-1
d_gene: .
v_gene: TRBV11-1
CDR3aa: CASSAYRKSEAFF

j_gene: TRBJ1-1
d_gene: .
v_gene: TRBV7-6
CDR3aa: CASTDSGNTEAFF

j_gene: TRBJ1-1
d_gene: .
v_gene: TRBV6-2/TRBV6-3
CDR3aa: CASSYSSGTGWNTEAFF

j_gene: TRBJ1-4
d_gene: TRBD1
v_gene: TRBV28
CDR3aa: CASQTGGGKLFF

j_gene: TRBJ2-6
d_gene: .
v_gene: TRBV20-1
CDR3aa: CSARAGPGANVLTF

j_gene: TRBJ2-7
d_gene: .
v_gene: TRBV29-1
CDR3aa: CSVEGDYEQYF

j_gene: TRBJ2-3
d_gene: TRBD2
v_gene: TRBV29-1
CDR3aa: CSVEGTLAGPTDTQYF

j_gene: TRBJ1-3
d_gene: .
v_gene: TRBV7-2
CDR3aa: CASSLSPQGFTGNTIYF

j_gene: TRBJ1-2
d_gene: TRBD1
v_gene: TRBV18
CDR3aa: CASSLDQPGQLYGYTF

j_gene: TRBJ2-7
d_gene: .
v_gene: TRBV5-1
CDR3aa: CASSLDGGYYEQYF

j_gene: TRBJ2-7
d_gene: .
v_gene: TRBV4-1
CDR3aa: CASSQVTEAYEQYF

j_gene: TRBJ1-2
d_gene: .
v_gene: TRBV29-1
CDR3aa: CSGESGLGGYTF

j_gene: TRBJ1-1
d_gene: .
v_gene: TRBV4-1
CDR3aa: CASSQGRSRGMNTEAFF

j_gene: TRBJ2-7
d_gene: TRBD1
v_gene: TRBV4-2
CDR3aa: CASSQGRQGYEQYF

j_gene: TRBJ2-7
d_gene: .
v_gene: TRBV2
CDR3aa: CARGLPGTAGGEQYF

j_gene: TRBJ2-1
d_gene: .
v_gene: TRBV6-2/TRBV6-3
CDR3aa: CASSPVGLGINEQFF

j_gene: TRBJ1-2
d_gene: .
v_gene: TRBV12-3/TRBV12-4
CDR3aa: CASTPWGYYGYTF